This passage covers 12 T cell receptor beta chains from one sample sequenced in a study of cytomegalovirus exposure and HLA in healthy donors. The study ran its PCR with 60 Vbeta and 13 Jbeta primers. TCRdb's table, derived via immunoSEQ multiplex PCR, lists solely in-frame clones and lacks some. The sample lists about 130,000 clones, around 78% occurring once. What was sequenced was PBMCs. The receptors come from a man in his forties in good health and CMV-seronegative.

The chain has TRBV7-9 and TRBJ1-1; D perhaps matches TRBD1 (6 bases). Germline-derived CDR1 and CDR2 are SEHNR and FQNEAQ (reference sequence). Trimming shortened V by 1 base and J by 1 base, and 7 bases separated the two germline ends. The CDR3 has 14 residues. Here the CDR3 DNA reads TGTGCCAGCAGCTTAGACAGGGCGAACACTGAAGCTTTCTTT. It codes for CASSLDRANTEAFF.

The sample holds one count of this clone. The J gene is TRBJ2-5, the V gene TRBV5-4; TRBD1 matches at 8 bases. CDR1 is SGHNT, CDR2 YYREEE, per germline (reference sequence). There are 14 residues in the CDR3. V trimming: 4 bases; J trimming: 4 bases; junction bases outside the gene matches: 6. CDR3 in amino acids: CASSLSGTGETQYF. In DNA form, the CDR3 reads TGTGCCAGCAGCCTATCCGGGACAGGAGAGACCCAGTACTTC.

This clone was seen more than once but under ten times. The chain uses TRBV10-3 and TRBJ2-7, with D possibly matching TRBD2 (6 bases). This CDR3 has 18 amino acids. V was trimmed by 6 bases and J by 1 base, leaving 25 bases between them. Germline CDR1 ENHRY, CDR2 SYGVKD. CDR3 amino acids: CAISGGFSGPLLSYEQYF. CDR3 nucleotides: TGTGCCATCAGCGGGGGATTTTCCGGTCCCTTACTTTCCTACGAGCAGTACTTC.

J is TRBJ1-2 and V is TRBV19; D remains unclear. Per germline, CDR1 LNHDA and CDR2 SQIVND (reference sequence). Trimming removed 0 bases from V and 8 bases from J, with 7 bases in between. The CDR3 length is 12 residues. CDR3 loop: CASSIDRRGYTF. As DNA, the CDR3 is TGTGCCAGTAGTATAGATCGCAGAGGCTACACCTTC. Looking up the rest from reference TRBV19 and TRBJ1-2 gives the full variable domain: DGGITQSPKYLFRKEGQNVTLSCEQNLNHDAMYWYRQDPGQGLRLIYYSQIVNDFQKGDIAEGYSVSREKKESFPLTVTSAQKNPTAFYLCASSIDRRGYTFGSGTRLTVV.

This chain uses TRBV7-2 with TRBJ2-1, with TRBD2 matching over 8 bases. The CDR3 consists of 17 residues. V trimming: 5 bases; J trimming: 6 bases; junction bases outside the gene matches: 15. CDR1 is SGHTA and CDR2 is FQGNSA in the germline V gene. Here the CDR3 reads CASSPPPSGLVGNEQFF. Here the CDR3 DNA reads TGTGCCAGCAGCCCCCCGCCCTCGGGACTAGTCGGCAATGAGCAGTTCTTC.

The genes are TRBV5-1 and TRBJ1-6, with D maybe TRBD1 (5 bases). CDR1 is SGHRS and CDR2 is YFSETQ in the germline V gene. The CDR3 runs to 14 residues. Trimming cost V 4 bases and J 9 bases, with 14 bases left between them. The DNA for the CDR3 is TGCGCCAGCAGCGAAGAGACAGAAGTTTCACCCCTCCACTTT. Protein product: CASSEETEVSPLHF.

The J gene is TRBJ1-5, the V gene TRBV28, with a possible D match to TRBD1 (5 bases). V lost 10 bases and J lost 7, with 17 bases in between. The CDR3 sequence is 13 residues long. CDR1 is MDHEN and CDR2 is SYDVKM in the germline V gene. The CDR3 protein is CATTLQARQPQHF. CDR3 DNA: TGTGCCACTACGTTACAGGCAAGGCAGCCCCAGCATTTT.

V is TRBV5-1 and J is TRBJ2-1; D is ambiguous. From germline, CDR1 is SGHRS and CDR2 YFSETQ. V shed 4 bases and J shed 0 bases, with 14 bases lying between them. The CDR3 has 16 residues. The CDR3 nucleotides are TGCGCCAGCAGCCCCCGCCCCGACAACTCCTACAATGAGCAGTTCTTC. Protein product: CASSPRPDNSYNEQFF. The variable domain in full, with the rest retrieved from reference TRBV5-1 and TRBJ2-1, is KAGVTQTPRYLIKTRGQQVTLSCSPISGHRSVSWYQQTPGQGLQFLFEYFSETQRNKGNFPGRFSGRQFSNSRSEMNVSTLELGDSALYLCASSPRPDNSYNEQFFGPGTRLTVL.

J is TRBJ2-3 and V is TRBV19, with 14 bases lining up with TRBD2. This CDR3 region has 16 residues. The germline gives CDR1 LNHDA, CDR2 SQIVND (reference sequence). The V and J ends lost 5 bases and 2 bases, in that order; junction bases with no gene match: 3. In DNA, the CDR3 is TGTGCCAGTAGTTCGACTAGCGGGGGGGACACAGATACGCAGTATTTT. This encodes CASSSTSGGDTDTQYF.

The chain uses TRBV9 and TRBJ1-5, with 9 bases aligning to TRBD1. V was clipped by 3 bases and J by 3 bases; unmatched bases: 4. Germline V gene sequence: CDR1 SGDLS, CDR2 YYNGEE. This CDR3 contains 15 residues. The CDR3 loop reads CASSAGQGINQPQHF. CDR3 nucleotides: TGTGCCAGCAGCGCCGGACAGGGGATCAATCAGCCCCAGCATTTT.

As concerns this clone: The DNA is omitted, as the CDR3 cannot be located on it reliably, and the CDR3 follows TCRdb's listing. The chain carries TRBV7-9 and TRBJ1-1; TRBD1 was called by the table and not checked on the DNA. Germline CDR1 is SEHNR and CDR2 is FQNEAQ (reference sequence). The CDR3 is 14 amino acids in total, end residues counted. The CDR3 protein is CASSILVGLTEAFF.

The rearrangement links TRBV18 to TRBJ2-2, with no clear D. The V gene's germline CDR1 is KGHSH and CDR2 LQKENI. The V end was cut by 3 bases, the J end by 0 bases, with 11 bases between. This CDR3 has 16 amino acids. The CDR3 DNA follows: TGTGCCAGCTCACCTTTTATCAGTCCGAACACCGGGGAGCTGTTTTTT. Encoded protein: CASSPFISPNTGELFF.